These T cell receptor beta chains were read from a single sample in a study of blood T cells in healthy people across ages. MiXCR, run by TCRdb on the 5' RACE reads, gives a single entry per CDR3 protein. The sample includes 550,000 to 600,000 distinct CDR3 sequences, about 25% of them seen just once. Sequencing was performed on blood. These receptors were obtained from a woman in her seventies in good health. CDR3s include the opening cysteine and the closing phenylalanine or tryptophan. The order of the fields is J gene, V gene, D gene, clone size, CDR3 DNA, CDR3 protein. A D gene is named only where the DNA matches it firmly. Only some rows state a clone size, as once, few, many or a class for expanded clones.

TRBJ2-2	TRBV5-1	.	.	TGCGCCAGCAGCTTGTATGGAGGGGCGAACACCGGGGAGCTGTTTTTT	CASSLYGGANTGELFF
TRBJ2-7	TRBV12-3/TRBV12-4	.	.	TGTGCCAGCAGTCCCCGGGCAGGGTACCGCTACGAGCAGTACTTC	CASSPRAGYRYEQYF
TRBJ2-5	TRBV2	.	many	TGTGCCAGCAGTCCCCACCTCCGGACCCCTTGGTACTTC	CASSPHLRTPWYF
TRBJ1-5	TRBV29-1	.	.	TGCAGCGTTGGGGGGGCAGGGAGCAATCAGCCCCAGCATTTT	CSVGGAGSNQPQHF
TRBJ2-4	TRBV21-1	.	few	TGTGCCAGCAGCAAAGAGACAGCCGTAGCCAAAAACATTCAGTACTTC	CASSKETAVAKNIQYF
TRBJ1-5	TRBV18	.	.	TGTGCCAGCTCATCTACCCCCGGGCCTCTTAATCAGCCCCAGCATTTT	CASSSTPGPLNQPQHF
TRBJ2-7	TRBV29-1	.	.	TGCAGCGTCCGTACGGGGCACGAGCAGTACTTC	CSVRTGHEQYF
TRBJ2-2	TRBV20-1	.	.	TGCAGTGCTTTCCGTGACTTAGGCACCGGGGAGCTGTTTTTT	CSAFRDLGTGELFF
TRBJ2-5	TRBV4-1	TRBD1	many	TGCGCCAGCAGCCAAGCTTCCGCACAGGGGGATTTTAGCGAGACCCAGTACTTC	CASSQASAQGDFSETQYF
TRBJ2-3	TRBV4-3	.	few	TGCGCCAGCAGCCAAGGCGTTAGCCCACACACAGATACGCAGTATTTT	CASSQGVSPHTDTQYF
TRBJ2-2	TRBV7-9	.	.	TGTGCCAGCAGCCAAACAGGGACCTACACCGGGGAGCTGTTTTTT	CASSQTGTYTGELFF